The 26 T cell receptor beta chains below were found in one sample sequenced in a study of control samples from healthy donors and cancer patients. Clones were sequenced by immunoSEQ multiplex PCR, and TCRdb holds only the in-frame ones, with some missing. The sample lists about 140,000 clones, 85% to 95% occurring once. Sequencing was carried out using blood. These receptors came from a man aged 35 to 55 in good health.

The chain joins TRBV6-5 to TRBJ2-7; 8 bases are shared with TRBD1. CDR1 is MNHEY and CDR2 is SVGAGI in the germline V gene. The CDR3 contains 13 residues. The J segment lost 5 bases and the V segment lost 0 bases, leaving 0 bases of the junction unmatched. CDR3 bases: TGTGCCAGCAGTTACTCGGGACAGGACGAGCAGTACTTC. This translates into CASSYSGQDEQYF.

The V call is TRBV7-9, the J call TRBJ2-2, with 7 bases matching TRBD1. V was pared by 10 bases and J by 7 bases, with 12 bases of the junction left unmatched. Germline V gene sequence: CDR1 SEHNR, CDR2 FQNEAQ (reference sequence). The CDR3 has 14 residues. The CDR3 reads CATPRDSLIGELFF. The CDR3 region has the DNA TGTGCCACCCCCCGGGACAGCTTAATCGGGGAGCTGTTTTTT.

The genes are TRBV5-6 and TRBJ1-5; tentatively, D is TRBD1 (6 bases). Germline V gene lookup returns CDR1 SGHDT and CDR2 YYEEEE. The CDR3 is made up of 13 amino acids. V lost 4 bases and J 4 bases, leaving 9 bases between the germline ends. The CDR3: CASSPTGNQPQHF. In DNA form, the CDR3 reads TGTGCCAGCAGCCCGACAGGAAATCAGCCCCAGCATTTT.

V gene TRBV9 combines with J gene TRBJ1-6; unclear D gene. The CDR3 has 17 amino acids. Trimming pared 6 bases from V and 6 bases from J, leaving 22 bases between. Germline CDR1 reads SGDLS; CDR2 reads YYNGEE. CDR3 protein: CASISGVREVSNSPLHF. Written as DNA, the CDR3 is TGTGCCAGCATCTCGGGCGTTCGGGAGGTAAGTAATTCACCCCTCCACTTT.

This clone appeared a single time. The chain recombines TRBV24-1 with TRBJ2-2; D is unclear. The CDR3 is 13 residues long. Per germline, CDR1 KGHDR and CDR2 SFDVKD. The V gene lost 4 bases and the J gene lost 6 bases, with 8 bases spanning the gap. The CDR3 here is CATSDYGSGELFF. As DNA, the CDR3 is TGTGCCACCAGTGACTATGGTTCCGGGGAGCTGTTTTTT.

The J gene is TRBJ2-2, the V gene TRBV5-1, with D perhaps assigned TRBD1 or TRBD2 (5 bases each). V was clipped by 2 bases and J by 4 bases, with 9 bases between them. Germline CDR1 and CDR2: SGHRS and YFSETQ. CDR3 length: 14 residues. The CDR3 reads CASSLLGGTGELFF. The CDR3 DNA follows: TGCGCCAGCAGCTTACTTGGGGGCACCGGGGAGCTGTTTTTT.

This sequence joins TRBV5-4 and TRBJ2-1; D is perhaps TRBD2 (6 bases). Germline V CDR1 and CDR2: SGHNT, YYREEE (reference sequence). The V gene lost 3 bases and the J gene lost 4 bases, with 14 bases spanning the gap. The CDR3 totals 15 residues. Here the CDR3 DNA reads TGTGCCAGCAGCTCCCCCCAGCGGGCTTACAATGAGCAGTTCTTC. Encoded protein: CASSSPQRAYNEQFF.

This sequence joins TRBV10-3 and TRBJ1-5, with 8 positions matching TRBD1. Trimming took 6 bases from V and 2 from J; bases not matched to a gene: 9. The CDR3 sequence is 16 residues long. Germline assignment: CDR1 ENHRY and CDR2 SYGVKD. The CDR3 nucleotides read TGTGCCATCAGGGAAGAACAGGGGGATGGCAATCAGCCCCAGCATTTT. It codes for CAIREEQGDGNQPQHF.

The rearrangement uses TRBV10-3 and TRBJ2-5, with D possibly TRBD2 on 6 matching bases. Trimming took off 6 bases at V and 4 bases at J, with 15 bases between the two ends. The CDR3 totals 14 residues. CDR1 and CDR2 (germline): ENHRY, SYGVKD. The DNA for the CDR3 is TGTGCCATCAGGGAGGACGGGGGAGGAGAGACCCAGTACTTC. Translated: CAIREDGGGETQYF.

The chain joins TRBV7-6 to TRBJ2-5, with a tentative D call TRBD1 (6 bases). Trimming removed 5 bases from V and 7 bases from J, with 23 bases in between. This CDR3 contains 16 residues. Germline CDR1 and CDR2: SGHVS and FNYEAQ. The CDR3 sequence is CASSRLPGTSDRTQYF. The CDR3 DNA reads TGTGCCAGCAGCCGACTTCCCGGGACATCCGATAGGACCCAGTACTTC. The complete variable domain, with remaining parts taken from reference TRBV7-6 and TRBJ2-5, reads GAGVSQSPRYKVTKRGQDVALRCDPISGHVSLYWYRQALGQGPEFLTYFNYEAQQDKSGLPNDRFSAERPEGSISTLTIQRTEQRDSAMYRCASSRLPGTSDRTQYFGPGTRLLVL.

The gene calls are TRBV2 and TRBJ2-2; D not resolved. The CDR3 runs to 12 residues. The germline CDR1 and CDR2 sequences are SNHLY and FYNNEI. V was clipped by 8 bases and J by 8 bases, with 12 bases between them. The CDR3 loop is CASLEGQGELFF. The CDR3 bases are TGTGCCAGCCTCGAAGGGCAGGGGGAGCTGTTTTTT.

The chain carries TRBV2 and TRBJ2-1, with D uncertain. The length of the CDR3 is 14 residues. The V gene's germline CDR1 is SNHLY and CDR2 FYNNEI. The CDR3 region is CAILGDKSYNEQFF. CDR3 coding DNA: TGTGCTATCCTAGGCGACAAGTCCTACAATGAGCAGTTCTTC.

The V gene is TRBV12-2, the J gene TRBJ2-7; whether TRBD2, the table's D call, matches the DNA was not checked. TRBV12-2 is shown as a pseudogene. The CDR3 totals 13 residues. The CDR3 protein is CASRLAFSYEQYF. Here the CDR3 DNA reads TGTGCAAGTCGCTTAGCGTTTAGCTACGAGCAGTACTTC.

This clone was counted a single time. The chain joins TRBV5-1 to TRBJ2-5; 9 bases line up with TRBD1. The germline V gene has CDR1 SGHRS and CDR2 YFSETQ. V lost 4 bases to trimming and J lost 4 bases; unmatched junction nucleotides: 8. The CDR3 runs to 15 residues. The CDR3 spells CASSLGQGSPETQYF. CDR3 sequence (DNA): TGCGCCAGCAGCCTCGGACAGGGGTCCCCAGAGACCCAGTACTTC. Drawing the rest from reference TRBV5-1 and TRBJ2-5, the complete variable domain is KAGVTQTPRYLIKTRGQQVTLSCSPISGHRSVSWYQQTPGQGLQFLFEYFSETQRNKGNFPGRFSGRQFSNSRSEMNVSTLELGDSALYLCASSLGQGSPETQYFGPGTRLLVL.

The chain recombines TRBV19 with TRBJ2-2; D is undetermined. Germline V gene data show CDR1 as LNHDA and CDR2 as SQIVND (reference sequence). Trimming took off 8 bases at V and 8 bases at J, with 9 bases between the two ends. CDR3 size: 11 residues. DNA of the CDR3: TGTGCCAGTCACGAATCGGGGGAGCTGTTTTTT. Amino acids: CASHESGELFF.

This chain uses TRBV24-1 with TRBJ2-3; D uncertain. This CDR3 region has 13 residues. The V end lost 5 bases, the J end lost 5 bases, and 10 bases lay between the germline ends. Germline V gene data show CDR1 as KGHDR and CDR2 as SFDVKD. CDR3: CATSVPTVDTQYF. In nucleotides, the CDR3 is TGTGCCACCAGTGTCCCTACGGTAGATACGCAGTATTTT.

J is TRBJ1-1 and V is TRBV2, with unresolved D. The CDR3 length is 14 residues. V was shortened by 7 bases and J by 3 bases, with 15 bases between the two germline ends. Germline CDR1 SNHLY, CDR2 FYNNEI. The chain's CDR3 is CASTATPSDTEAFF. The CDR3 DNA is TGTGCCAGCACTGCCACCCCTTCGGACACTGAAGCTTTCTTT.

The CDR3 DNA reads TGTGCCAGCAGCGTAGCGGGAGGGGACGGGAATGAGCAGTTCTTC. Amino acid sequence: CASSVAGGDGNEQFF. The chain carries TRBV9 and TRBJ2-1; 8 bases align to TRBD2. The V and J ends lost 0 bases and 7 bases, in that order; junction bases with no gene match: 6. Per the germline V gene, CDR1 is SGDLS and CDR2 is YYNGEE. The CDR3 contains 15 residues.

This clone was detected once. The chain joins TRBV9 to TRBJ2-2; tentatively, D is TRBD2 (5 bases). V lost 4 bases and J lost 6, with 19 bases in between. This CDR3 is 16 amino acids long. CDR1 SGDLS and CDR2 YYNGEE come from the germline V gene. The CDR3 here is CASSPRTLLSAGELFF. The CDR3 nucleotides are TGTGCCAGCAGCCCCCGGACTCTCCTAAGCGCCGGGGAGCTGTTTTTT.

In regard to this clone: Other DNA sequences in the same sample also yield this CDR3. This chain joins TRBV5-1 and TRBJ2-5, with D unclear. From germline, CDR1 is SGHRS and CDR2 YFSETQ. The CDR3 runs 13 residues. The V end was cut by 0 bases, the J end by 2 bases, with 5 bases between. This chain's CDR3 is CASSLVGQETQYF. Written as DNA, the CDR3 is TGCGCCAGCAGCTTGGTAGGTCAAGAGACCCAGTACTTC. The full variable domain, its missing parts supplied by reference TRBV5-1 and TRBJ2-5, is KAGVTQTPRYLIKTRGQQVTLSCSPISGHRSVSWYQQTPGQGLQFLFEYFSETQRNKGNFPGRFSGRQFSNSRSEMNVSTLELGDSALYLCASSLVGQETQYFGPGTRLLVL.

The CDR3: CASSPDRLFYGYTF. The CDR3 nucleotides are TGCGCCAGCAGCCCGGACAGACTATTCTATGGCTACACCTTC. The V gene is TRBV5-1, the J gene TRBJ1-2, with D tentatively TRBD1 (6 bases). CDR3 length equals 14 residues. V was clipped by 4 bases and J by 4 bases, with 14 bases between them. Germline CDR1 SGHRS, CDR2 YFSETQ.

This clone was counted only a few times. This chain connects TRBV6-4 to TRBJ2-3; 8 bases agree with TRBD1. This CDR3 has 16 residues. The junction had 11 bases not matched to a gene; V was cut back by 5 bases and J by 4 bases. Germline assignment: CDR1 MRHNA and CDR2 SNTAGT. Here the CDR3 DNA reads TGTGCCAGCAGTTCCACAGGGGGTGATGGGGCAGATACGCAGTATTTT. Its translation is CASSSTGGDGADTQYF.

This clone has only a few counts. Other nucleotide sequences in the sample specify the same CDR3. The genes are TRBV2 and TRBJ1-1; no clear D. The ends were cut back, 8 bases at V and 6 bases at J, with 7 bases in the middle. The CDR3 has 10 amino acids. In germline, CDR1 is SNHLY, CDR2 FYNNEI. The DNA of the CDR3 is TGTGCCAGCTCTGGCGCTGAAGCTTTCTTT. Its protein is CASSGAEAFF.

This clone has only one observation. The CDR3 nucleotides are TGTGCCACCGTACAGGGAGGAACCGGGGAGCTGTTTTTT. It is translated as CATVQGGTGELFF. V usage is TRBV2 and J usage is TRBJ2-2; D is possibly TRBD1 or TRBD2 (6 bases each). Germline-derived CDR1 and CDR2 are SNHLY and FYNNEI. The ends were cut back, 10 bases at V and 5 bases at J, with 14 bases in the middle. This CDR3 comprises 13 residues.

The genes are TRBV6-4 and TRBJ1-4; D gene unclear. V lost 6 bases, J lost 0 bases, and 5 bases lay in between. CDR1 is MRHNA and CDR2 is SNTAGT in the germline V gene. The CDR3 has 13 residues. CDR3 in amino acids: CASRPATNEKLFF. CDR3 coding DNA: TGTGCCAGCAGACCGGCAACTAATGAAAAACTGTTTTTT.

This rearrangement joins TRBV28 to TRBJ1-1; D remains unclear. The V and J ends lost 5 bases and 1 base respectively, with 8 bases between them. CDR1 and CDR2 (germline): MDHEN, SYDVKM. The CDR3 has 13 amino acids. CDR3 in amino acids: CASSPRQNTEAFF. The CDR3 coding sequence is TGTGCCAGCAGTCCGAGACAGAACACTGAAGCTTTCTTT.